These T cell receptor beta chains were read from a single sample in a study of molecular identifiers for immune sequencing clone quantification. A single record per CDR3 protein comes from TCRdb applying MiXCR to the PCR reads. The table lists around 70,000 distinct CDR3 sequences, less than 20% of them singletons, with about 1.6% in the top ten. The sample consisted of naive CD8+ T cells from blood, with Jurkat cell RNA spiked in. Source of these receptors: a human donor in good health. Some libraries in this study had Jurkat cell RNA spiked in. Each CDR3 is given without its conserved first and last residue.

j_call v_call cdr3_aa
TRBJ2-3 TRBV6-5 ASSSGTESPADTQY
TRBJ2-7 TRBV27 ASSSPNRGPSYEQY
TRBJ2-5 TRBV6-5 ASGKTGSSQETQY
TRBJ2-1 TRBV7-9 ASSSFGRAVYNEQF
TRBJ2-7 TRBV11-2 ASTLMGGISYEQY
TRBJ1-2 TRBV23-1 ASSQLSGGEPCGYT
TRBJ2-1 TRBV6-1 ASSRESSLDEQF
TRBJ2-1 TRBV2 ASSDPRRGNEQF
TRBJ1-1 TRBV6-6 ASSYSKSRADTEAF
TRBJ1-2 TRBV25-1 ASSEWEGTGDHGYT
TRBJ1-4 TRBV7-9 ASSLSGDEKLF
TRBJ2-7 TRBV25-1 ASSDFHERTSYEQY
TRBJ2-1 TRBV7-9 ASSAPGQGSNEQF
TRBJ1-2 TRBV27 ASSLSQSEGVPSYGYT
TRBJ1-1 TRBV27 ASGLDRAWTEAF
TRBJ2-3 TRBV5-1 ASSPLRGANTDTQY